Sequencing of this T cell receptor beta chain was carried out in a study of cytomegalovirus exposure and HLA in healthy donors (dated by TCRdb to 2016 to 2017). Background on the whole study: In an earlier analysis of around 540 of the donors, approximately 300 Gb of sequence data and approximately 100 million unique TCR beta sequences from 180 million or so T cells were reported. About 280 gigabases of sequencing data and 70 million to 100 million unique TCR sequences were included in an early release covering around 600 HLA-typed donors. The genetic ancestry cluster associated with self-reported Caucasian donors included roughly 84% of the 300 to 450 genotyped donors. The aim of the study was to test whether cataloging public T cell receptors could identify signatures of past pathogen exposure. The T cell repertoires of several hundred subjects were profiled by immunosequencing and related to cytomegalovirus serostatus. In addition to the first cohort of about 650 subjects, a separate validation cohort of around 110 different subjects was used. To predict cytomegalovirus infection status, the study combined high-throughput TCR immunosequencing, statistical association of individual TCRs with disease status, and machine learning. A later analysis re-examined previously published TCR beta repertoires from just over 650 donors and added high-resolution HLA genotyping to investigate patterns of TCR occurrence. The later analysis used no new phenotypic data to find candidate immune exposures, relying instead on TCR beta sequences and their occurrence across donors. In an earlier analysis of a few hundred of the donors, high-throughput TCR beta sequencing was used to judge whether each TCR beta V gene segment behaved as functional or pseudogenic. Donor age, sex, ethnicity and CMV serostatus were compiled alongside the repertoire data. A later genetic analysis used genome-wide SNP genotypes for about 60% of the 666 donors, treating that subset as a discovery cohort. Every discovery cohort repertoire had been produced on one sequencing platform. Both class I and class II loci were covered by HLA typing, at four-digit resolution. The number of typed donors differed by locus: about 629-630 for A, B, C, DRB1 and DQB1; some 500 for DQA1; 606 for DPA1; and 400 to 480 for DPB1. Several DR-DQ haplotypes were handled as single units for association and clustering, since linkage in the cohort was strong. Among several hundred genotyped donors of the cohort, an average of about 240,000 unique TCR beta nucleotide sequences was sequenced per donor, of which approximately 18% were non-productive. The research as a whole found: Broadly in line with IMGT annotations, most TCR beta V segments showed up in productive rearrangements about 90% or about 30% of the time in an earlier analysis of several hundred of the donors. When HLA alleles, especially DR and DQ, strongly co-occurred, attributing TCR associations to individual alleles was difficult. In a later genetic analysis, a missense DCLRE1C variant was associated with V-gene and J-gene trimming of TCR beta chains, and the association was replicated in an independent cohort. This cohort had only TCR beta chains sequenced, and the lack of alpha or paired-chain data limited which features could be detected. The study listed approximately 160 TCR beta chains as associated with cytomegalovirus. A later analysis reported that several top co-occurrence clusters appeared linked to parvovirus B19, influenza, CMV and Epstein-Barr virus. Three of the identified cytomegalovirus-associated TCR beta chains were confirmed in vitro to be specific for cytomegalovirus antigens. Specific HLA alleles were associated with 15,000 to 20,000 TCR beta sequences at a false discovery rate of 0.05 in a later analysis. A later analysis found that most CMV-associated TCR beta chains appeared HLA-restricted, with HLA associations seemingly driven largely by CMV exposure. A group of highly shared sequence variants was considered likely to be a technical artifact of the sequencing pipeline. A further reported finding was that TCR beta sequences accurately predicted the HLA-A and HLA-B alleles for most subjects in the first cohort. Immune exposure information for the cohort was limited to CMV serostatus. In a later analysis, the rate of TCR association differed among HLA loci, with DRB1 alleles having the most associated TCRs and HLA-C alleles having the fewest. In a later analysis, HLA-associated TCR beta chains showed more clonal expansion and lower generation probabilities than non-associated chains that were equally common. The earlier analysis of approximately 590 of the donors excluded 15 to 20 rarely observed V segments, including chromosome 9 orphons, because counts were too low. Because HLA typing was missing for some donors at each locus, association tests included only the typed subset. Linkage disequilibrium might explain the correlated functional status among segregating V segments, but an unknown experimental factor could not be ruled out. According to the authors, the approach could potentially be generalized to other disease states and immunological phenotypes. A later genetic analysis reported fewer N-insertions in productive TCRs among donors in an Asian-associated ancestry cluster than the roughly 720-donor mean. Sequencing depth was assumed to be roughly uniform across donors in the presence/absence analyses, though that assumption may not hold. Some IMGT-functional V segments, including TRBV6-2 and TRBV6-3, could not be distinguished by the 87-base-pair reads and were therefore excluded. Across donors, most TCR sequences were observed very rarely, whereas some public TCRs were present in many individuals. Cytomegalovirus status was reported to be diagnosed by the classifier with high specificity and sensitivity in both the original and validation cohorts.

In total, roughly 670 healthy bone marrow donors made up the cohort. All cohort members were sampled while nominally healthy, although unrecorded immune exposures were likely present. The donor tested CMV seronegative and was one of the 352 seronegative cohort members. Each donor provided a peripheral blood sample, and peripheral blood mononuclear cells were used for TCR beta sequencing. The Qiagen DNeasy Blood Extraction Kit was used to extract genomic DNA from the blood cell samples. The CDR3 spans 13 residues, from the cysteine through the phenylalanine. The only DNA kept is the CDR3, 39 bases in frame from the first base. The junction carries 13 bases between V and J, which are trimmed by 0 bases and 10 bases respectively. The CDR1 and CDR2 encoded by the germline V gene (reference sequence) are GTSNPN and SVGIG. The library relied on the immunoSEQ multiplex PCR assay. For the multiplex PCR, a mixture combining 60 forward primers for TCR Vbeta segments and 13 reverse primers for TCR Jbeta segments was used. A multiplex PCR assay on genomic DNA amplified the CDR3 region of rearranged TCR beta genes. The amplified TCR beta libraries were sequenced on the Illumina HiSeq System as 87-base-pair reads. In the paper's pipeline: A later analysis tallied tens of millions of unique TCR beta chains across the 650 to 750 repertoires, and some 10 million of those chains were shared by two or more donors. To remove PCR and sequencing errors, raw reads were error-corrected and collapsed into unique sequences using a nearest-neighbor algorithm that merged closely related sequences. V, D and J gene segments were assigned by aligning CDR3 sequences to IMGT reference sequences. For a sequence to be retained, a match of at least six nucleotides was required to both a V gene segment and a J gene segment. Rearrangements were called productive when the CDR3 lacked stop codons and stayed in frame with V and J; all others were non-productive. Following IMGT convention, CDR3 was defined as the stretch from the second conserved V-encoded cysteine to the conserved J-encoded phenylalanine. The earlier analysis of more than 450 of the donors excluded sequences that lacked an unambiguous match to a single V gene segment. An earlier analysis of approximately 590 of the donors classified V segments as functional when productive rearrangements were above 56.7% and as segregating when the standard deviation between donors was above 5%. A statistical classification framework was built for diagnosing cytomegalovirus status from the catalog of TCR beta chain sequences. V and J gene assignment, in a later analysis, came from comparing TCR nucleotide sequences with IMGT/GENE-DB human TR gene sequences. A later analysis assigned CDR3 sequences and most-parsimonious VDJ recombination scenarios with the TCRdist pipeline. In a later analysis, each TCR beta chain was defined by its CDR3 amino acid sequence together with its V-gene family, and reads lacking a unique V-gene family were excluded. To address suspected cross-contamination and a sequencing artifact, a later analysis removed roughly 640 highly shared, low-generation-probability nucleotide sequences. In a later analysis, a clonal expansion index was calculated for each public chain from normalized within-repertoire ranks of inferred template counts. Generation probabilities in a later analysis came from a VDJ recombination model fitted to out-of-frame rearrangements, and those results were checked against IGoR. In a later analysis, TCR-TCR, TCR-HLA and TCR-CMV co-occurrence was scored with hypergeometric tests, and a repertoire-size bias correction was applied to TCR pairs. False discovery rates were estimated in a later analysis by permuting HLA or CMV assignments 20 times. In a later analysis, co-occurring TCRs were grouped with DBSCAN, and TCRdist sequence similarity was added when clustering was performed within HLA-allele-positive subsets. Repertoires with fewer than 30,000 or more than 120,000 public chains, plus five repertoires with anomalous nucleotide sharing, were excluded from co-occurrence clustering. The table was pulled from immuneACCESS by TCRdb, which kept in-frame rearrangements only. Such tables lose some clones; where checked, under half of the loss comes from unresolved V genes, and the rest has no known cause. The V and J calls and clone size were taken over from that table, and D and trimming were inferred from the DNA. The sample has approximately 140,000 clones on record, about 80% of them singletons. The biggest ten clones account for around 3% of the sample.

Concerning this clone: Its antigen remains undetermined. No clone much larger than this one lies a single base away; base qualities are absent.

This TCR came from a boy aged 2 to 9 in good health and CMV-seronegative. The chain couples TRBV30 to TRBJ2-1, with TRBD2 perhaps the D gene, on 5 matching bases. The sequencing sample was made of PBMCs. CDR3 loop: CAWSVQRPQEQFF. The base sequence is TGTGCCTGGAGTGTACAGCGGCCCCAGGAGCAGTTCTTC.